This T cell receptor beta chain is drawn from a study of tumor-infiltrating lymphocytes in localized non-small cell lung cancer. Study-level points and caveats: Compared with uninvolved lung, tumors showed higher T cell infiltration by TCRbeta sequencing. Only some patients had TCR sequencing, depending on available tissue.

The CDR3 spans 13 residues. Germline V gives CDR1 SGDLS, CDR2 YYNGEE. Trimming pared 0 bases from V and 12 bases from J, leaving 13 bases between. Assay: immunoSEQ multiplex PCR; the TCRdb copy retains only in-frame clones and omits some. The sample records 13,000 to 15,000 clones, roughly 75% being singletons. In regard to this clone: Its cognate antigen is unknown.

The genes are TRBV9 and TRBJ2-1; D tentatively fits TRBD1 or TRBD2 (6 bases each). This receptor was taken from a human donor with non-small cell lung cancer. The sequenced sample consisted of uninvolved lung tissue not adjacent to the tumor. In DNA form, the CDR3 reads TGTGCCAGCAGCGTAGGGGGGGCTTCGGGGCAGTTCTTC. Its protein product is CASSVGGASGQFF.